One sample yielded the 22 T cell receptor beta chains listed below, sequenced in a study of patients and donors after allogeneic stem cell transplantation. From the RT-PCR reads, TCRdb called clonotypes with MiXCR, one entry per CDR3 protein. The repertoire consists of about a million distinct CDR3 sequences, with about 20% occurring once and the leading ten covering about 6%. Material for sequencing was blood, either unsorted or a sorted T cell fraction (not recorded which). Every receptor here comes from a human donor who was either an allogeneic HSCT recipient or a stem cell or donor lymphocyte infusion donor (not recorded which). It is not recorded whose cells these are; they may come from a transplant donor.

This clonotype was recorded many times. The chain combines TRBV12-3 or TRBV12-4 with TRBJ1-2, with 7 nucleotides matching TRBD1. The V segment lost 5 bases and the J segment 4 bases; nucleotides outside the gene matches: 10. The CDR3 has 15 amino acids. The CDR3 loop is CASSPDRRTSYGYTF. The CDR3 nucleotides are TGTGCCAGCAGTCCGGACAGGAGGACTTCCTATGGCTACACCTTC.

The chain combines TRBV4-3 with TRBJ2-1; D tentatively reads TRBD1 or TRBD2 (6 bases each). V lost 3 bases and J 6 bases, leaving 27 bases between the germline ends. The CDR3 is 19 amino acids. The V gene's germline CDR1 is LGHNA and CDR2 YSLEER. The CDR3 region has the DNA TGCGCCAGCAGCCAGGAAAACATAGGGGGGCATCACCCATCCAATGAGCAGTTCTTC. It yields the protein CASSQENIGGHHPSNEQFF.

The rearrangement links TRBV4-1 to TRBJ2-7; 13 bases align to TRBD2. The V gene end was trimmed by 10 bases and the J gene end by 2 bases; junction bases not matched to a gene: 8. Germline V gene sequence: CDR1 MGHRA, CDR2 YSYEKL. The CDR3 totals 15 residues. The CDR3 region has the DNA TGCGCCATCAGTACCACTAGCGGGAGGGCCTACGAGCAGTACTTC. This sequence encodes CAISTTSGRAYEQYF.

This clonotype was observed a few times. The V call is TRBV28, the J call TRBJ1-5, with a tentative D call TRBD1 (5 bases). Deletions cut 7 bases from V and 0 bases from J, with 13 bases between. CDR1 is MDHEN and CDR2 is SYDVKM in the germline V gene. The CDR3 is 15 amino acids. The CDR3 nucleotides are TGTGCCAGCACCACGTCCAGGGTTAGCAATCAGCCCCAGCATTTT. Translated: CASTTSRVSNQPQHF.

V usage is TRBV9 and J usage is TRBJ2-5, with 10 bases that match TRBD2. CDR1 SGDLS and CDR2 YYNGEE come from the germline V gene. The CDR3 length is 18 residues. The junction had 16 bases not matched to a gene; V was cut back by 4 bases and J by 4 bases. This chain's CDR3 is CASSSSRLAGERVETQYF. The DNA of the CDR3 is TGTGCCAGCAGCTCTTCGCGGCTAGCGGGAGAGAGGGTAGAGACCCAGTACTTC.

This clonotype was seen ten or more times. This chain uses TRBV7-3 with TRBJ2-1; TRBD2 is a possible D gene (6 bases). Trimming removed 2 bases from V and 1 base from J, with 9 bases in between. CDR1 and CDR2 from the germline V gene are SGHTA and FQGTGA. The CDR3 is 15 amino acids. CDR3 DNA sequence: TGTGCCAGCAGCTTATCTCGGGGGTCCTACAATGAGCAGTTCTTC. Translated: CASSLSRGSYNEQFF.

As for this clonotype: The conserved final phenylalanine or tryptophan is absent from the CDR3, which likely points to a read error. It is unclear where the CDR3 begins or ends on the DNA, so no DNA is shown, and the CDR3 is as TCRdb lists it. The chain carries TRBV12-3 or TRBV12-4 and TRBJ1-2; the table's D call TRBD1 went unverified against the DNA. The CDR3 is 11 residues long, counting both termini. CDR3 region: CASTLGDSSYY.

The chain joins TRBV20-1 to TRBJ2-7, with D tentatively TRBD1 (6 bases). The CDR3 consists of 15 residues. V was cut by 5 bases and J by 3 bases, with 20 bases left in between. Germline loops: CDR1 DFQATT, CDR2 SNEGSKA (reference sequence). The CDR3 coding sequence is TGCAGTGCTCCCCCACACGACAGGTTTGTCTACGAGCAGTACTTC. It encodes CSAPPHDRFVYEQYF.

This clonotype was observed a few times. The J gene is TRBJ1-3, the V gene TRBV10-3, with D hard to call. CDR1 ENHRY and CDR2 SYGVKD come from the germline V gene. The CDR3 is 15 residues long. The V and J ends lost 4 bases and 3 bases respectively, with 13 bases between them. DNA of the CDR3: TGTGCCATCAGTGTTCGTAAACGTGGTGGAAACACCATATATTTT. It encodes CAISVRKRGGNTIYF.

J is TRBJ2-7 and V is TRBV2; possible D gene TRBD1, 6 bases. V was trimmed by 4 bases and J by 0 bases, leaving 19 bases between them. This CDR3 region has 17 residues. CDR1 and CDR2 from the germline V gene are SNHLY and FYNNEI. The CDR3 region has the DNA TGTGCCAGCAGTGGTGCCGGGACAAGGGGTGGCTCCTACGAGCAGTACTTC. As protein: CASSGAGTRGGSYEQYF. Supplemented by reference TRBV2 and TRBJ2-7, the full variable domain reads EPEVTQTPSHQVTQMGQEVILRCVPISNHLYFYWYRQILGQKVEFLVSFYNNEISEKSEIFDDQFSVERPDGSNFTLKIRSTKLEDSAMYFCASSGAGTRGGSYEQYFGPGTRLTVT.

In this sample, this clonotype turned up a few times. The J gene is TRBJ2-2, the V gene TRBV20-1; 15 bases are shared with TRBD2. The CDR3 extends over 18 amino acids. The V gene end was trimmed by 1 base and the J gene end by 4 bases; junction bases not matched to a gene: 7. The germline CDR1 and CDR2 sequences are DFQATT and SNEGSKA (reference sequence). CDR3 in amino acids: CSARGGLAGGQSTGELFF. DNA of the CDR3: TGCAGTGCTAGAGGGGGACTAGCGGGAGGCCAAAGCACCGGGGAGCTGTTTTTT.

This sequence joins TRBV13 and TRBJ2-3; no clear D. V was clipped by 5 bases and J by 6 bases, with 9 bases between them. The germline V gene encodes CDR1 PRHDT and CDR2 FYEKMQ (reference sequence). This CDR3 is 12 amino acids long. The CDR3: CASSARDDTQYF. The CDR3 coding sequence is TGTGCCAGCAGCGCTAGGGATGATACGCAGTATTTT. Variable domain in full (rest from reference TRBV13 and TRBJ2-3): AAGVIQSPRHLIKEKRETATLKCYPIPRHDTVYWYQQGPGQDPQFLISFYEKMQSDKGSIPDRFSAQQFSDYHSELNMSSLELGDSALYFCASSARDDTQYFGPGTRLTVL.

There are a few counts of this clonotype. The CDR3 sequence is CASSLVTPGQGIHEQYF. The CDR3 DNA reads TGCGCCAGCAGCTTGGTGACACCGGGACAGGGAATACACGAGCAGTACTTC. The genes are TRBV5-1 and TRBJ2-7; 9 nucleotides match TRBD1. Germline V CDR1 and CDR2: SGHRS, YFSETQ. The V segment lost 0 bases and the J segment 5 bases; nucleotides outside the gene matches: 12. CDR3 length: 17 residues.

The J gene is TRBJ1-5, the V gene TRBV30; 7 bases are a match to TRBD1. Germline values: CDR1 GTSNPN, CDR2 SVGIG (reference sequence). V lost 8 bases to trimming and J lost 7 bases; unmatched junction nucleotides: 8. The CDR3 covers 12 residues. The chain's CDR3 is CAPPPGGQPQHF. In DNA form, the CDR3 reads TGTGCCCCCCCACCAGGGGGACAGCCCCAGCATTTT.

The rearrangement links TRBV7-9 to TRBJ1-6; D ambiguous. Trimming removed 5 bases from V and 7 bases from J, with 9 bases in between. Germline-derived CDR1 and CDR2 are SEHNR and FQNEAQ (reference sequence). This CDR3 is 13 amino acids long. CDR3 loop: CASSPKMNSPLHF. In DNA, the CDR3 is TGTGCCAGCAGCCCTAAAATGAATTCACCCCTCCACTTT.

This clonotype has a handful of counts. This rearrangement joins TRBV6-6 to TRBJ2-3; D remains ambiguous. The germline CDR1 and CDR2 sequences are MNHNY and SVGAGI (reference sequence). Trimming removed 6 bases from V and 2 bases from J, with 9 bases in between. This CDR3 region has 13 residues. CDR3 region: CASRSDNTDTQYF. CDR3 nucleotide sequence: TGTGCCAGCAGGAGCGACAACACAGATACGCAGTATTTT.

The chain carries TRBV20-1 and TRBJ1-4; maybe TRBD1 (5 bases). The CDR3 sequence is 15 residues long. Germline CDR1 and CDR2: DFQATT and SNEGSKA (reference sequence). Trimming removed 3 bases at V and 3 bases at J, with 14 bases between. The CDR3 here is CSASRQGVSNEKLFF. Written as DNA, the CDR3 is TGCAGTGCTAGTAGGCAGGGAGTATCTAATGAAAAACTGTTTTTT.

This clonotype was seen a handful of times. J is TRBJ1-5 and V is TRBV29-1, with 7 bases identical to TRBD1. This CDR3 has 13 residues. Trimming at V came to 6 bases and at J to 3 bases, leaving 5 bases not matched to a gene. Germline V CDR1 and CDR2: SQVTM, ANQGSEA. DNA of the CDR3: TGCAGCGTGGTAGACAGGGTCAATCAGCCCCAGCATTTT. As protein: CSVVDRVNQPQHF.

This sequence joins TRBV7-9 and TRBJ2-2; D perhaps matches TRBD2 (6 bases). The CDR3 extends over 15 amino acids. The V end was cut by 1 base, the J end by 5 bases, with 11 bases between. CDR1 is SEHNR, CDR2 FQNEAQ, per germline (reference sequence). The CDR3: CASSLVSGDTGELFF. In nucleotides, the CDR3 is TGTGCCAGCAGCTTAGTGTCGGGGGATACCGGGGAGCTGTTTTTT.

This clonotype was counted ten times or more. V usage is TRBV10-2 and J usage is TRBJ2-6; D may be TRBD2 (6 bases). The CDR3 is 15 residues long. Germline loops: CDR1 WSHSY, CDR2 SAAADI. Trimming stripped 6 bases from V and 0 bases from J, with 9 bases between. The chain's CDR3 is CASRGTSSGANVLTF. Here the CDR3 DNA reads TGCGCCAGCAGAGGGACTTCCTCTGGGGCCAACGTCCTGACTTTC.

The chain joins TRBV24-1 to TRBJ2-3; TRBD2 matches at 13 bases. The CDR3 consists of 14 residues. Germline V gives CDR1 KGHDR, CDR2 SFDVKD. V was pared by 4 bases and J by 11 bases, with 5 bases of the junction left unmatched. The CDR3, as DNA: TGTGCCACCAGTGACCTACGACTAGCGGGGGGGCAGTATTTT. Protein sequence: CATSDLRLAGGQYF.

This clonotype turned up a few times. CDR3 sequence reads: CASRPGTGGADNSPLHF. CDR3 nucleotides: TGTGCCAGCAGACCCGGGACAGGGGGCGCCGATAATTCACCCCTCCACTTT. The gene calls are TRBV6-1 and TRBJ1-6; 12 nucleotides agree with TRBD1. The CDR3 is 17 residues long. Per germline, CDR1 MNHNS and CDR2 SASEGT. V trimming: 6 bases; J trimming: 5 bases; junction bases outside the gene matches: 8.